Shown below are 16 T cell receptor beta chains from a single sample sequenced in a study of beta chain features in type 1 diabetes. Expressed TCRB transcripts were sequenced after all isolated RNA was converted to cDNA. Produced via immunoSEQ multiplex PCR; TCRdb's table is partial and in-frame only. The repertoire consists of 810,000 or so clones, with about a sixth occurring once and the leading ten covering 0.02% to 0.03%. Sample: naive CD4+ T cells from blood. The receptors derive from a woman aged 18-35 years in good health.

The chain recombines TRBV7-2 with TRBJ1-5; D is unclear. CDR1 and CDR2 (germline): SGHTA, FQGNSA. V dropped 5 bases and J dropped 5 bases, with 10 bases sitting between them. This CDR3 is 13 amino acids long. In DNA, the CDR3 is TGTGCCAGCAGCCAGTTCCGGGATCAGCCCCAGCATTTT. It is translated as CASSQFRDQPQHF.

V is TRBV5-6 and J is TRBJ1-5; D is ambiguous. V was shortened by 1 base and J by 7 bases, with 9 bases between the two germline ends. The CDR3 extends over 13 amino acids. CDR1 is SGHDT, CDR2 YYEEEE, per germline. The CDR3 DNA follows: TGTGCCAGCAGCTTGACAGCGGAACAGCCCCAGCATTTT. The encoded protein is CASSLTAEQPQHF. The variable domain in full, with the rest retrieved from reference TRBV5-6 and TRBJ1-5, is DAGVTQSPTHLIKTRGQQVTLRCSPKSGHDTVSWYQQALGQGPQFIFQYYEEEERQRGNFPDRFSGHQFPNYSSELNVNALLLGDSALYLCASSLTAEQPQHFGDGTRLSIL.

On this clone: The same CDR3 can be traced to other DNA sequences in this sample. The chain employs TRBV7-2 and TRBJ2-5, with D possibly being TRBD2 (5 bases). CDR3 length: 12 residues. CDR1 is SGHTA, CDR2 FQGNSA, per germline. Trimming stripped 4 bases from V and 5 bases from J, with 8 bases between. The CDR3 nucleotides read TGTGCCAGCAGCTCCACTAGGGAGACCCAGTACTTC. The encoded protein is CASSSTRETQYF.

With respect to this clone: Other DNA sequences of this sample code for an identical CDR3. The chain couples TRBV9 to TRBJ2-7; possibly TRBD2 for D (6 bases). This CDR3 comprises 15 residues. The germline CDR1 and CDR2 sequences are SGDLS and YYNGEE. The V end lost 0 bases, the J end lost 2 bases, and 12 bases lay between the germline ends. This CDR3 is CASSVGLAETYEQYF. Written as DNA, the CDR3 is TGTGCCAGCAGCGTAGGATTAGCGGAAACCTACGAGCAGTACTTC.

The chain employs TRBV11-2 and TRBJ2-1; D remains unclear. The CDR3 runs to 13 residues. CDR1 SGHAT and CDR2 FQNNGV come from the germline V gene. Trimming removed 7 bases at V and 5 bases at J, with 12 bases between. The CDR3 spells CASKTVRNNEQFF. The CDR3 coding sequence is TGTGCCAGCAAGACTGTTCGGAACAATGAGCAGTTCTTC.

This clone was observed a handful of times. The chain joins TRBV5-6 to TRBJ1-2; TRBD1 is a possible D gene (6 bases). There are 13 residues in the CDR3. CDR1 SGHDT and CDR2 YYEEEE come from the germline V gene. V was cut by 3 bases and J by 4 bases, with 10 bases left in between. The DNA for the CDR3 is TGTGCCAGCAGCTCCGACAGGTTCTATGGCTACACCTTC. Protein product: CASSSDRFYGYTF. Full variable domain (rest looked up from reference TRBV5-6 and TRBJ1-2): DAGVTQSPTHLIKTRGQQVTLRCSPKSGHDTVSWYQQALGQGPQFIFQYYEEEERQRGNFPDRFSGHQFPNYSSELNVNALLLGDSALYLCASSSDRFYGYTFGSGTRLTVV.

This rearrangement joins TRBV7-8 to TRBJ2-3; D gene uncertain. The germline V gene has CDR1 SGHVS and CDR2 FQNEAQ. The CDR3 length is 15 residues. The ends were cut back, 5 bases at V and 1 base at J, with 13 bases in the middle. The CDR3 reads CASSATETRTDTQYF. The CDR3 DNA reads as TGTGCCAGCAGCGCAACAGAGACTCGCACAGATACGCAGTATTTT.

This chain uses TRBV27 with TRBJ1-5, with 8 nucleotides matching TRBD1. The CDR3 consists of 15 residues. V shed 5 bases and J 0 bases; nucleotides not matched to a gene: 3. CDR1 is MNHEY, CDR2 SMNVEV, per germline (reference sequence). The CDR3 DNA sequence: TGTGCCAGCAGTAAACAGGGGGATAGCAATCAGCCCCAGCATTTT. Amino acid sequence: CASSKQGDSNQPQHF.

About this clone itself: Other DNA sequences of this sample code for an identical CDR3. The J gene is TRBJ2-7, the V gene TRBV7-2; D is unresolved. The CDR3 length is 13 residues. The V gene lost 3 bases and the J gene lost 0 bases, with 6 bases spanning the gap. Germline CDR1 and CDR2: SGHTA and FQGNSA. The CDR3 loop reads CASSFGYSYEQYF. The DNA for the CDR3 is TGTGCCAGCAGCTTCGGCTACTCCTACGAGCAGTACTTC.

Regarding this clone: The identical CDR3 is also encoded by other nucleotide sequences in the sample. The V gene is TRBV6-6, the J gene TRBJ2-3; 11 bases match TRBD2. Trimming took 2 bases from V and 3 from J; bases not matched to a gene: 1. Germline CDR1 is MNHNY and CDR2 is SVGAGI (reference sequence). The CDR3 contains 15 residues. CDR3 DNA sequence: TGTGCCAGCAGTTACGGACTAGCGGGTACAGATACGCAGTATTTT. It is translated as CASSYGLAGTDTQYF.

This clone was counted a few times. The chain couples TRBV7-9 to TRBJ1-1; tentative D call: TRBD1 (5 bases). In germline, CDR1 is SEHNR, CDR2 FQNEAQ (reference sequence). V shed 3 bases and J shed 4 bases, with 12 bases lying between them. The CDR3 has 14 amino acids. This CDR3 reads CASSFSGGGTEAFF. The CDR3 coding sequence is TGTGCCAGCAGCTTCTCTGGGGGAGGCACTGAAGCTTTCTTT.

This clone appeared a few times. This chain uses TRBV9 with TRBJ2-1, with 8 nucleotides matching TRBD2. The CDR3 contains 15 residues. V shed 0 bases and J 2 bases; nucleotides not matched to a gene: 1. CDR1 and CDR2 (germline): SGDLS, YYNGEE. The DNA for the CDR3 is TGTGCCAGCAGCGTAGTTAGCGGGGCCTACAATGAGCAGTTCTTC. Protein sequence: CASSVVSGAYNEQFF.

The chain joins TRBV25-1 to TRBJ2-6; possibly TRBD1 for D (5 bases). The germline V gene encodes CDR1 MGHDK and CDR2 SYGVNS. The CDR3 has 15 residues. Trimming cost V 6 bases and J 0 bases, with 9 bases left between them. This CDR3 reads CASSNRGSGANVLTF. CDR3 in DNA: TGTGCCAGCAGCAATAGGGGCTCTGGGGCCAACGTCCTGACTTTC. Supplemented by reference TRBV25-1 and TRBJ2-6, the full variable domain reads EADIYQTPRYLVIGTGKKITLECSQTMGHDKMYWYQQDPGMELHLIHYSYGVNSTEKGDLSSESTVSRIRTEHFPLTLESARPSHTSQYLCASSNRGSGANVLTFGAGSRLTVL.

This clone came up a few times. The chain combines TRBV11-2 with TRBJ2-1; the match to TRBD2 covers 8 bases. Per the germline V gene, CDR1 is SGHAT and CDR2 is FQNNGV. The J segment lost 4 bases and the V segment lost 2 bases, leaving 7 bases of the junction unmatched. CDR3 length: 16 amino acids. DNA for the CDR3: TGTGCCAGCAGCTTATCGTCGGGACTAGAGTACAATGAGCAGTTCTTC. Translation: CASSLSSGLEYNEQFF.

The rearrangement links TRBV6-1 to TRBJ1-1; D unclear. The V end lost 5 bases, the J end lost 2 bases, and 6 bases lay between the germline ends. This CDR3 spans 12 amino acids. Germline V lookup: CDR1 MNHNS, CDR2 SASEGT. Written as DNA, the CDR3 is TGTGCCAGCAGTCGTCTAAACACTGAAGCTTTCTTT. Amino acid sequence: CASSRLNTEAFF.

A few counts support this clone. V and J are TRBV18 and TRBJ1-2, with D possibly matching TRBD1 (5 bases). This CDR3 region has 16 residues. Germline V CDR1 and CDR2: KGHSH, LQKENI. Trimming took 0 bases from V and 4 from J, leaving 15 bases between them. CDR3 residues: CASSPPTGSYAYGYTF. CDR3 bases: TGTGCCAGCTCACCACCTACAGGATCCTACGCCTATGGCTACACCTTC. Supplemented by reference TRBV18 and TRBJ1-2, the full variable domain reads NAGVMQNPRHLVRRRGQEARLRCSPMKGHSHVYWYRQLPEEGLKFMVYLQKENIIDESGMPKERFSAEFPKEGPSILRIQQVVRGDSAAYFCASSPPTGSYAYGYTFGSGTRLTVV.